This T cell receptor (beta chain) was sequenced during a study of shared clonotypes between healthy human individuals. The V gene end was trimmed by 0 bases and the J gene end by 3 bases; junction bases not matched to a gene: 8. Germline CDR1 and CDR2: SGHKS and YYEKEE (reference sequence). There are 17 residues in the CDR3. TCRdb's table, derived via immunoSEQ multiplex PCR, lists solely in-frame clones and lacks some. The sample includes 70,000 to 95,000 clones, about 61% of them seen just once. The sequenced sample was memory CD8+ T cells sorted from blood. Subset defined: CD45RO+ cells pooled with CCR7-negative TemRA cells. The sequence derives from a man aged 25 to 45 in good health. The chain is built from TRBV5-5 and TRBJ2-7; 11 bases map to TRBD1. The CDR3 loop reads CASSLAFMGTGGYEQYF. The CDR3 DNA is TGTGCCAGCAGCTTGGCCTTTATGGGGACAGGGGGCTACGAGCAGTACTTC.